This is a list of T cell receptor beta chains from one sample in a study of blood T cells in healthy people across ages. TCRdb re-called the 5' RACE reads through MiXCR, storing one row per CDR3 protein. Here the sample spans around 1,600,000 distinct CDR3 sequences, 40% to 45% being singletons. Input material: blood. The receptors originated from a woman aged 18-29 years in good health. The CDR3 runs from the conserved cysteine through the conserved F or W. The D gene is left open where the match is weak. The listing skips clone size in some rows; elsewhere it reads once, few, many or a size class.

-	TRBJ2-7	-	TRBV4-3	TGCGCCAGCAGCCAACACCGGGACCTTCTCTACGAGCAGTACTTC	CASSQHRDLLYEQYF
-	TRBJ2-1	-	TRBV6-6	TGTGCCAGCAGTTCTCTGGGGGAGGCGGGCAATGAGCAGTTCTTC	CASSSLGEAGNEQFF
TRBD2	TRBJ2-1	few	TRBV4-1	TGCGCCAGCAGCCAAGGAGGACTAGCGGCGGCCAATGAGCAGTTCTTC	CASSQGGLAAANEQFF
-	TRBJ2-1	few	TRBV29-1	TGCAGCGTTGAAAATAGGCTACACATCTCCTACGATGAGCAGTTCTTC	CSVENRLHISYDEQFF
-	TRBJ2-5	once	TRBV2	TGTGCCAGCAGTGAAGGGGATATCCGGGAGACCCAGTACTTC	CASSEGDIRETQYF
TRBD1	TRBJ1-2	few	TRBV29-1	TGCAGCGTTCCCCAACCCGGGACAGGGGGGTGTGGCTACACCTTC	CSVPQPGTGGCGYTF
-	TRBJ2-5	-	TRBV25-1	TGTGCCAGCAGTGAAAGGAGGGGGTCTAGAGAGACCCAGTACTTC	CASSERRGSRETQYF
TRBD2	TRBJ2-7	few	TRBV6-5	TGTGCCAGCAGAAGGACGGGGGGATTCTACGAGCAGTACTTC	CASRRTGGFYEQYF
-	TRBJ2-5	few	TRBV29-1	TGCAGCGTTGAATGGCGGTTTCAAGAGACCCAGTACTTC	CSVEWRFQETQYF
-	TRBJ1-1	-	TRBV12-3/TRBV12-4	TGTGCCAGCACTCTAGGGGGGGCAGACACTGAAGCTTTCTTT	CASTLGGADTEAFF
-	TRBJ2-5	few	TRBV6-5	TGTGCCAGCAGCCCAGTGGTAGGAGAGACCCAGTACTTC	CASSPVVGETQYF
-	TRBJ2-5	-	TRBV6-2/TRBV6-3	TGTGCCAGCAGTTATCCGGGAATCCCGACCCAGTACTTC	CASSYPGIPTQYF
-	TRBJ2-3	-	TRBV20-1	TGCAGTGCTAGAGATTCCGTCACAGATACGCAGTATTTT	CSARDSVTDTQYF
-	TRBJ2-7	once	TRBV5-5	TGTGCCAGCAGCTTGCCCGGGGCGAATGAGCAGTACTTC	CASSLPGANEQYF
-	TRBJ1-2	-	TRBV4-3	TGCGCCAGCAGCCAAGTTCCCTGGGCAACGGGAGGCTACACCTTC	CASSQVPWATGGYTF
-	TRBJ2-7	-	TRBV7-9	TGTGCCAGCAGCTTAATCCGCTCCTACGAGCAGTACTTC	CASSLIRSYEQYF
-	TRBJ2-7	-	TRBV4-3	TGCGCCAGCAGCCAAGTTCTGAGCGACTCCTACGAGCAGTACTTC	CASSQVLSDSYEQYF
-	TRBJ2-2	-	TRBV11-2	TGTGCCAGCAGCTTAAGGTGGCGGGATACCGGGGAGCTGTTTTTT	CASSLRWRDTGELFF
TRBD2	TRBJ2-5	few	TRBV9	TGTGCCAGCAGCACACAATCTAGCGGAACCTACAATGAGCAGTACTTC	CASSTQSSGTYNEQYF
-	TRBJ2-1	-	TRBV6-1	TGTGCCAGCAGTGAAATGGCCACGGGAGTTTACTACAATGAGCAGTTCTTC	CASSEMATGVYYNEQFF
-	TRBJ1-2	-	TRBV19	TGTGCCAGCCATAGGGGGTGGGGTGGCTACACCTTC	CASHRGWGGYTF
TRBD1	TRBJ2-1	-	TRBV24-1	TGTGCCACCAGTGGAGGGGGCAGGGATGAGCAGTTCTTC	CATSGGGRDEQFF
-	TRBJ1-2	few	TRBV27	TGTGCCAGCAGTCCAATGGGACGGCACTATGGCTACACCTTC	CASSPMGRHYGYTF
TRBD2	TRBJ2-7	-	TRBV28	TGTGCCAGCAGCCCCCCCCCAGCGGGAGGGCCGGGGGAGCAGTACTTC	CASSPPPAGGPGEQYF
TRBD2	TRBJ2-7	-	TRBV20-1	TGCAGTGCTTCTCTAAGCGGGAGGGCCTCCCACGAGCAGTACTTC	CSASLSGRASHEQYF
-	TRBJ2-1	-	TRBV19	TGTGCCAGTAGTATCGCGAGCACGAGCTCCTGCAATGAGCAGTTCTTC	CASSIASTSSCNEQFF
-	TRBJ2-7	-	TRBV7-9	TGTGCCAGCAGCTTACCCGGGACCCTCTACGAGCAGTACTTC	CASSLPGTLYEQYF
-	TRBJ1-4	-	TRBV7-9	TGTGCCAGCAGCTTAGGAATAACTACCGAAAAACTGTTTTTT	CASSLGITTEKLFF
TRBD2	TRBJ2-2	few	TRBV3-1	TGTGCCAGCAGCCAATATGGGATAGCGGGGGGGCTGAACACCGGGGAGCTGTTTTTT	CASSQYGIAGGLNTGELFF
-	TRBJ1-2	few	TRBV20-1	TGCAGTGCTAGAGGCGACCCATCCTATGGCTACACCTTC	CSARGDPSYGYTF
TRBD1	TRBJ1-2	-	TRBV2	TGTGCCAGCAGTGAACGACAGGGGTACTATGGCTACACCTTC	CASSERQGYYGYTF
-	TRBJ2-7	few	TRBV29-1	TGCAGCGTTCTCCCAGCAGGAAACGAGCAGTACTTC	CSVLPAGNEQYF
-	TRBJ2-1	few	TRBV4-1	TGCGCCAGCCGGCTAGGGCTTTCCTACAATGAGCAGTTCTTC	CASRLGLSYNEQFF
TRBD1	TRBJ1-4	-	TRBV27	TGTGCCAGCAGTTTAGACAGGGTTGCAACTAATGAAAAACTGTTTTTT	CASSLDRVATNEKLFF
-	TRBJ2-5	-	TRBV27	TGTGCCAGCAGCCTCAGCGGAGCGGGGACCCAGTACTTC	CASSLSGAGTQYF
-	TRBJ2-3	-	TRBV7-6	TGTGCCAGCAGCTTAGTCGCAGCGATCACAGATACGCAGTATTTT	CASSLVAAITDTQYF
-	TRBJ1-4	-	TRBV2	TGTGCCAGCAGGCTGCCTGAAAAACTGTTTTTT	CASRLPEKLFF
TRBD2	TRBJ2-3	few	TRBV6-1	TGTGCCAGCAGTGAAAGTCTACTAGCGGGGGGCACAGATACGCAGTATTTT	CASSESLLAGGTDTQYF
-	TRBJ1-2	many	TRBV20-1	TGCGGTAGTTCACAGGACGGCTATGGCTACACCTTC	CGSSQDGYGYTF
-	TRBJ1-1	-	TRBV29-1	TGCAGCGTTGAGAGGCAGGGGAGAGCTTTCTTT	CSVERQGRAFF
-	TRBJ2-5	-	TRBV12-3/TRBV12-4	TGTGCCAGCAGTTTCTGGGGTAACAATGAGCAGTACTTC	CASSFWGNNEQYF
-	TRBJ2-6	many	TRBV18	TGTGCCAGCTCACCACGGTCTGGGGCCAACGTCCTGACTTTC	CASSPRSGANVLTF